This is a list of T cell receptor beta chains from one sample in a study of blood T cell repertoires in COVID-19. Libraries were prepared by immunoSEQ multiplex PCR; TCRdb keeps only in-frame clonotypes and omits some of them. The table has some 170,000 clones, roughly 87% seen once. Source material: PBMCs or T cells enriched from blood (not recorded which). These receptors originate from a human donor with acute COVID-19. The donor label of this sample is uncertain. Each CDR3 is given with its conserved first and last residue.

len: 15
j_gene: TRBJ2-3
v_gene: TRBV30
CDR3aa: CAWGAGGASTDTQYF

len: 15
j_gene: TRBJ2-7
v_gene: TRBV5-1
CDR3aa: CASRQGPGVTYEQYF

len: 13
j_gene: TRBJ1-1
v_gene: TRBV25-1
CDR3aa: CASSHTGGTEAFF

len: 14
j_gene: TRBJ1-3
v_gene: TRBV28
CDR3aa: CASSSGQGIGTIYF

len: 11
j_gene: TRBJ2-5
v_gene: TRBV2
CDR3aa: CASTYQETQYF

len: 16
j_gene: TRBJ2-1
v_gene: TRBV7-3
CDR3aa: CASSERGGIMIDEQFF

len: 14
j_gene: TRBJ2-1
v_gene: TRBV7-2
CDR3aa: CASSIDRGRNEQFF

len: 17
j_gene: TRBJ2-1
v_gene: TRBV4-1
CDR3aa: CASSQEGGSGGAVEQFF

len: 13
j_gene: TRBJ1-6
v_gene: TRBV7-2
CDR3aa: CASKVQVNSPLHF

len: 15
j_gene: TRBJ2-1
v_gene: TRBV19
CDR3aa: CASSRVARTYNEQFF

len: 16
j_gene: TRBJ2-1
v_gene: TRBV13
CDR3aa: CASSLGNRVRANEQFF

len: 15
j_gene: TRBJ1-6
v_gene: TRBV2
CDR3aa: CASSEVRQGASPLHF

len: 11
j_gene: TRBJ1-1
v_gene: TRBV19
CDR3aa: CASNGNTEAFF

len: 15
j_gene: TRBJ2-5
v_gene: TRBV7-7
CDR3aa: CASSSLAGGDETQYF

len: 15
j_gene: TRBJ1-5
v_gene: TRBV4-3
CDR3aa: CASSQDRGSNQPQHF

len: 14
j_gene: TRBJ2-5
v_gene: TRBV19
CDR3aa: CASSAGTSGGPQYF

len: 13
j_gene: TRBJ2-7
v_gene: TRBV27
CDR3aa: CASSRTGGYEQYF